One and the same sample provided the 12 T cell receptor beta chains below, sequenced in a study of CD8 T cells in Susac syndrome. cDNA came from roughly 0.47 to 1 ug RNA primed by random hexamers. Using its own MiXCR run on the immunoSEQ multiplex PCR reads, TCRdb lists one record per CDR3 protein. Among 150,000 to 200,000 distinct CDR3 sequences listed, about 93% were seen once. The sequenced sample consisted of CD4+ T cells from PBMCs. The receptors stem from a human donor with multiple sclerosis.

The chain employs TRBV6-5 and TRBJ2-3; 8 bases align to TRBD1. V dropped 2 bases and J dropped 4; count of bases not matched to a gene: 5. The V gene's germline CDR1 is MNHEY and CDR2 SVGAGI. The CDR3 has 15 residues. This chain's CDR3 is CASSYQGAVADTQYF. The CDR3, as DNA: TGTGCCAGCAGTTACCAGGGGGCGGTCGCAGATACGCAGTATTTT.

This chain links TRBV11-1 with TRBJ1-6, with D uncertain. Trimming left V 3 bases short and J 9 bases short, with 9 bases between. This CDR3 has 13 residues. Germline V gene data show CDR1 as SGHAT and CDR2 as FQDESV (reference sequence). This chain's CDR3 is CASSFLTGSPLHF. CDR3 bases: TGTGCCAGCAGCTTCCTGACCGGTTCACCCCTCCACTTT. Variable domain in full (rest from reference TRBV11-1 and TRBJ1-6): EAEVAQSPRYKITEKSQAVAFWCDPISGHATLYWYRQILGQGPELLVQFQDESVVDDSQLPKDRFSAERLKGVDSTLKIQPAELGDSAMYLCASSFLTGSPLHFGNGTRLTVT.

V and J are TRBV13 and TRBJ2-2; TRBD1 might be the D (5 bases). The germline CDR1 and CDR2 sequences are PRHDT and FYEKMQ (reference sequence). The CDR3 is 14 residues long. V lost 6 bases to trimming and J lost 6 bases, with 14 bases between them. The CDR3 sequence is CASRMTVWAGELFF. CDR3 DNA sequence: TGTGCCAGCAGGATGACAGTCTGGGCCGGGGAGCTGTTTTTT.

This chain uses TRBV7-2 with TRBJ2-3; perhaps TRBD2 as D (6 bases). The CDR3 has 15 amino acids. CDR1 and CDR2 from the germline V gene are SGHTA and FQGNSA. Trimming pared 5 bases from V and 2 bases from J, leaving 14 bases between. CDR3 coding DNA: TGTGCCAGCAGCCCCTCTAGGAGGGTCACAGATACGCAGTATTTT. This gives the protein CASSPSRRVTDTQYF.

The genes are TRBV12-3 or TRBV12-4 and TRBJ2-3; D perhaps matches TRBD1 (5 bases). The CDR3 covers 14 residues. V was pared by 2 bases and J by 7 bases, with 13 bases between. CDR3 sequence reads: CASSLSRGQYTQYF. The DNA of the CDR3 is TGTGCCAGCAGTTTAAGCCGCGGACAATATACGCAGTATTTT.

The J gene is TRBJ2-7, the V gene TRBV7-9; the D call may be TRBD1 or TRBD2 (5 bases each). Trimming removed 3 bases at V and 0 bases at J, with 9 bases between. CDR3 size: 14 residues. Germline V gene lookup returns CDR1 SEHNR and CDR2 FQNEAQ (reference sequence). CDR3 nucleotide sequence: TGTGCCAGCAGCTTCGATGGGACCTCCTACGAGCAGTACTTC. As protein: CASSFDGTSYEQYF. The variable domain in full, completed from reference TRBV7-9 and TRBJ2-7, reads DTGVSQNPRHKITKRGQNVTFRCDPISEHNRLYWYRQTLGQGPEFLTYFQNEAQLEKSRLLSDRFSAERPKGSFSTLEIQRTEQGDSAMYLCASSFDGTSYEQYFGPGTRLTVT.

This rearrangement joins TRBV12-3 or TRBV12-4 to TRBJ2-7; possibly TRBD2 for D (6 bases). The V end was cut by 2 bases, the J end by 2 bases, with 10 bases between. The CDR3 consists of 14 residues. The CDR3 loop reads CASSLMGGPYEQYF. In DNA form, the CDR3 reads TGTGCCAGCAGTTTAATGGGGGGTCCCTACGAGCAGTACTTC.

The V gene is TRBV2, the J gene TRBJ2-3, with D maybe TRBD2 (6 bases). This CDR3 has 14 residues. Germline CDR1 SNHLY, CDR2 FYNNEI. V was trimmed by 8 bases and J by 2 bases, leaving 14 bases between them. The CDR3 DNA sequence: TGTGCCAGCTGTCGGACTACTTACACAGATACGCAGTATTTT. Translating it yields CASCRTTYTDTQYF.

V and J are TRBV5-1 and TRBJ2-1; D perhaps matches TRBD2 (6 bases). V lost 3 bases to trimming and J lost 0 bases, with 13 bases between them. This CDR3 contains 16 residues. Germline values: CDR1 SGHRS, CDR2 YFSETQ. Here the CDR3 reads CASSSEGRTSYNEQFF. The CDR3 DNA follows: TGCGCCAGCAGCTCGGAGGGCAGGACCTCCTACAATGAGCAGTTCTTC.

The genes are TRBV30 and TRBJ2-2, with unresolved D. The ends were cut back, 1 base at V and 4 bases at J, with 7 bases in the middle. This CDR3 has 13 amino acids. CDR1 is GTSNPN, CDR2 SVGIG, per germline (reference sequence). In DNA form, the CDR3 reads TGTGCCTGGAGTGGCCAGGCCACCGGGGAGCTGTTTTTT. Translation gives CAWSGQATGELFF.

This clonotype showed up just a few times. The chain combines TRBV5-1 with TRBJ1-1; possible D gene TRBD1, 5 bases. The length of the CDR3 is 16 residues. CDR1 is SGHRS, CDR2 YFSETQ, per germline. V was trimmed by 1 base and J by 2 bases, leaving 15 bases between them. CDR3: CASSLRQGGSNTEAFF. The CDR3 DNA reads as TGCGCCAGCAGCTTGAGGCAGGGTGGATCAAACACTGAAGCTTTCTTT.

The CDR3 spells CASSHEGPLHEQYF. CDR3 nucleotides: TGCGCCAGCAGCCATGAGGGACCTTTGCACGAGCAGTACTTC. The chain combines TRBV5-1 with TRBJ2-7; either TRBD1 or TRBD2 may supply D (5 bases each). Germline values: CDR1 SGHRS, CDR2 YFSETQ. V lost 4 bases, J lost 5 bases, and 16 bases lay in between. CDR3 size: 14 residues.